This T cell receptor (beta chain) was observed in a study of PD-L1 blockade in urothelial cancer. Study context: The study started patients on atezolizumab around 2014, giving 1,200 mg intravenously every 3 weeks. Samples of blood were analyzed 3 weeks (second dose) and 6 weeks after treatment start. Among blood samples, the median T cell count was some 140,000.

Each individual provided 1 to 8 samples (taken pretreatment and on-treatment). Unmatched junction bases numbered 10, after V lost 7 bases and J lost 7 bases. CDR3 length: 14 amino acids. Germline V gives CDR1 GTSNPN, CDR2 SVGIG (reference sequence). Measured with immunoSEQ multiplex PCR; TCRdb has only the in-frame clones, and not every one. The sample includes some 25,000 clones, 86% of them seen just once. This specimen consisted of PBMCs, obtained around atezolizumab (anti-PD-L1) treatment. The chain carries TRBV30 and TRBJ1-6; 7 bases match TRBD1. The sequence was obtained from a man in his sixties with urothelial cancer. The CDR3, as DNA: TGTGCCTTGTCAACGGGACAGCAGAATTCACCCCTCCACTTT. Its protein is CALSTGQQNSPLHF. Drawing the rest from reference TRBV30 and TRBJ1-6, the complete variable domain is SQTIHQWPATLVQPVGSPLSLECTVEGTSNPNLYWYRQAAGRGLQLLFYSVGIGQISSEVPQNLSASRPQDRQFILSSKKLLLSDSGFYLCALSTGQQNSPLHFGNGTRLTVT.